This entry lists 27 T cell receptor beta chains sequenced from one sample in a study of blood T cell repertoires in COVID-19. The data were produced by immunoSEQ multiplex PCR, yet TCRdb's version contains in-frame clones alone and is incomplete. Of 250,000 or so clones in the sample, about 79% were seen once. The material sequenced was peripheral blood. These TCRs come from a man aged 40-50 years who had recovered from COVID-19.

This clone was recorded a few times. V and J are TRBV10-3 and TRBJ1-5; weak D call: TRBD1 (5 bases). Germline loops: CDR1 ENHRY, CDR2 SYGVKD. Trimming cost V 5 bases and J 9 bases, with 14 bases left between them. This CDR3 region has 13 residues. The CDR3 DNA sequence: TGTGCCATCAGTTCTGAGAGGGGAGGGCCCCAGCATTTT. Translation gives CAISSERGGPQHF.

The rearrangement joins TRBV28 to TRBJ1-2; 11 nucleotides agree with TRBD1. Unmatched junction bases numbered 7, after V lost 5 bases and J lost 8 bases. This CDR3 is built from 14 residues. From germline, CDR1 is MDHEN and CDR2 SYDVKM. The CDR3 protein is CASSGPGQGEGYTF. For the CDR3, the DNA is TGTGCCAGCAGTGGCCCGGGACAGGGGGAAGGCTACACCTTC.

Worth noting for this clone: Germline is not matched at one junction end, which may reflect a read error. The chain recombines TRBV11-3 with TRBJ1-4; no firm D call. Germline V lookup: CDR1 SGHNT, CDR2 YENEEA. CDR3 length: 8 amino acids. CDR3 amino acids: CASSLAVF. For the CDR3, the DNA is TGTGCCAGCAGCTTAGCCGTTTTT. Full variable domain (rest looked up from reference TRBV11-3 and TRBJ1-4): EAGVVQSPRYKIIEKKQPVAFWCNPISGHNTLYWYLQNLGQGPELLIRYENEEAVDDSQLPKDRFSAERLKGVDSTLKIQPAELGDSAVYLCASSLAVFGSGTQLSVL.

The chain combines TRBV7-2 with TRBJ2-7, with D maybe TRBD1 (6 bases). V gave up 5 bases and J gave up 0 bases, with 14 bases separating them. The CDR3 has 15 amino acids. Germline V CDR1 and CDR2: SGHTA, FQGNSA. CDR3 sequence reads: CASSPIGTLSYEQYF. For the CDR3, the DNA is TGTGCCAGCAGCCCGATTGGGACACTCTCCTACGAGCAGTACTTC.

The gene calls are TRBV12-5 and TRBJ1-1, with D possibly matching TRBD1 (6 bases). The CDR3 is 13 amino acids. Germline CDR1 LGHNT, CDR2 FRNRAP. V was pared by 6 bases and J by 8 bases, with 16 bases between. The CDR3 reads CASGVQGAAEAFF. DNA of the CDR3: TGTGCTAGTGGGGTACAGGGAGCGGCCGAAGCTTTCTTT. The full variable domain, its missing parts supplied by reference TRBV12-5 and TRBJ1-1, is DARVTQTPRHKVTEMGQEVTMRCQPILGHNTVFWYRQTMMQGLELLAYFRNRAPLDDSGMPKDRFSAEMPDATLATLKIQPSEPRDSAVYFCASGVQGAAEAFFGQGTRLTVV.

The gene calls are TRBV7-2 and TRBJ2-5; D not certain. CDR3 length equals 14 residues. Trimming took 5 bases from V and 4 from J, leaving 14 bases between them. Germline CDR1 SGHTA, CDR2 FQGNSA. The chain's CDR3 is CASSPVTAGETQYF. The CDR3 DNA follows: TGTGCCAGCAGCCCCGTGACCGCAGGAGAGACCCAGTACTTC.

The rearrangement joins TRBV4-3 to TRBJ2-2; TRBD1 matches at 7 bases. Germline assignment: CDR1 LGHNA and CDR2 YSLEER. The CDR3 is 16 residues long. J was trimmed by 4 bases and V by 0 bases; bases with no gene match: 5. The CDR3 bases are TGCGCCAGCAGCCAAGAATTAGGGGGCCGCACCGGGGAGCTGTTTTTT. It yields the protein CASSQELGGRTGELFF.

The V gene is TRBV19, the J gene TRBJ2-1, with D maybe TRBD2 (5 bases). The germline V gene encodes CDR1 LNHDA and CDR2 SQIVND (reference sequence). This CDR3 is built from 15 residues. Trimming left V 3 bases short and J 0 bases short, with 9 bases between. CDR3 sequence (DNA): TGTGCCAGTAGTATGGGAGTTAGCTCCTACAATGAGCAGTTCTTC. Protein: CASSMGVSSYNEQFF. The whole variable domain, remainder taken from reference TRBV19 and TRBJ2-1, is DGGITQSPKYLFRKEGQNVTLSCEQNLNHDAMYWYRQDPGQGLRLIYYSQIVNDFQKGDIAEGYSVSREKKESFPLTVTSAQKNPTAFYLCASSMGVSSYNEQFFGPGTRLTVL.

The J gene is TRBJ1-6, the V gene TRBV6-2 or TRBV6-3; no clear D. Per germline, CDR1 MNHEY and CDR2 SVGEGT. The CDR3 extends over 13 amino acids. Trimming stripped 0 bases from V and 9 bases from J, with 6 bases between. As DNA, the CDR3 is TGTGCCAGCAGTTACTCGATGAGTTCACCCCTCCACTTT. It encodes CASSYSMSSPLHF.

This clone was seen only a few times. Other DNA sequences in this sample translate to the same CDR3. The chain employs TRBV7-2 and TRBJ2-7; 11 positions agree with TRBD2. The CDR3 has 16 amino acids. Losses at the gene ends were 2 bases for V and 4 bases for J; bases not matched to a gene: 7. The germline CDR1 and CDR2 sequences are SGHTA and FQGNSA. The CDR3 loop reads CASSLLGLAGGYEQYF. The CDR3 bases are TGTGCCAGCAGCTTACTAGGGCTAGCGGGAGGTTACGAGCAGTACTTC.

The rearrangement links TRBV27 to TRBJ2-7, with D possibly being TRBD1 (6 bases). The germline gives CDR1 MNHEY, CDR2 SMNVEV (reference sequence). V was clipped by 3 bases and J by 3 bases, with 6 bases between them. This CDR3 has 12 amino acids. CDR3 residues: CASSLTGYEQYF. The CDR3 bases are TGTGCCAGCAGTTTGACAGGCTACGAGCAGTACTTC.

The chain links TRBV4-2 to TRBJ2-2, with 7 nucleotides matching TRBD1. Per germline, CDR1 LGHNA and CDR2 YNFKEQ. V was pared by 1 base and J by 6 bases, with 5 bases of the junction left unmatched. The CDR3 totals 15 residues. CDR3 residues: CASSQGQGLAGELFF. The CDR3 DNA follows: TGTGCCAGCAGCCAAGGACAGGGATTGGCCGGGGAGCTGTTTTTT.

The chain joins TRBV27 to TRBJ2-5; 7 bases map to TRBD2. V gave up 3 bases and J gave up 3 bases; unmatched junction bases: 7. Germline V gene sequence: CDR1 MNHEY, CDR2 SMNVEV (reference sequence). The CDR3 spans 15 residues. This chain's CDR3 is CASSFLADGKETQYF. For the CDR3, the DNA is TGTGCCAGCAGTTTCCTAGCGGATGGAAAAGAGACCCAGTACTTC.

This clone was picked up one time. V and J are TRBV7-2 and TRBJ2-7; a weak D match, TRBD1 (5 bases). The ends were cut back, 5 bases at V and 5 bases at J, with 16 bases in the middle. The CDR3 length is 14 residues. The germline V gene encodes CDR1 SGHTA and CDR2 FQGNSA. CDR3 residues: CASSPRAGYHEQYF. The CDR3, as DNA: TGTGCCAGCAGCCCTCGGGCAGGGTACCACGAGCAGTACTTC. The full variable domain, its missing parts supplied by reference TRBV7-2 and TRBJ2-7, is GAGVSQSPSNKVTEKGKDVELRCDPISGHTALYWYRQSLGQGLEFLIYFQGNSAPDKSGLPSDRFSAERTGGSVSTLTIQRTQQEDSAVYLCASSPRAGYHEQYFGPGTRLTVT.

Only a few counts were recorded for this clone. The chain links TRBV9 to TRBJ1-2; D unresolved. V was trimmed by 0 bases and J by 0 bases, leaving 9 bases between them. Germline V CDR1 and CDR2: SGDLS, YYNGEE. There are 15 residues in the CDR3. The DNA of the CDR3 is TGTGCCAGCAGCGTAGGATTGAGCCCTAACTATGGCTACACCTTC. Encoded protein: CASSVGLSPNYGYTF.

The chain has TRBV30 and TRBJ1-5; 12 bases fit TRBD1. Germline CDR1 and CDR2: GTSNPN and SVGIG (reference sequence). The trim removed 2 bases at V and 7 bases at J, leaving 9 bases unmatched. The CDR3 runs 16 residues. The DNA of the CDR3 is TGTGCCTGGAGTCCGATGGGACAGGGGGCAACCCAGCCCCAGCATTTT. This gives the protein CAWSPMGQGATQPQHF.

The chain recombines TRBV11-2 with TRBJ2-7; 9 positions agree with TRBD1. This CDR3 has 16 residues. Germline CDR1 is SGHAT and CDR2 is FQNNGV. Losses at the gene ends were 4 bases for V and 2 bases for J; bases not matched to a gene: 9. In nucleotides, the CDR3 is TGTGCCAGCAGCTCTTACAGGGGGCGAGTAACCTACGAGCAGTACTTC. This gives the protein CASSSYRGRVTYEQYF.

The chain uses TRBV24-1 and TRBJ2-3, with TRBD1 identical over 11 bases. This CDR3 region has 18 residues. V shed 4 bases and J 1 base; nucleotides not matched to a gene: 9. CDR1 is KGHDR and CDR2 is SFDVKD in the germline V gene. The CDR3 sequence: CATSDSGQGARGTDTQYF. In DNA form, the CDR3 reads TGTGCCACCAGTGACTCCGGACAGGGGGCGCGGGGCACAGATACGCAGTATTTT.

This clone was seen a few times. The chain carries TRBV5-4 and TRBJ1-1; 9 bases fit TRBD1. The V segment lost 7 bases and the J segment 3 bases; nucleotides outside the gene matches: 7. The CDR3 is made up of 14 amino acids. CDR1 is SGHNT and CDR2 is YYREEE in the germline V gene (reference sequence). CDR3 DNA sequence: TGTGCCAGCCTGACAGGGGGTAGGGACACTGAAGCTTTCTTT. It specifies CASLTGGRDTEAFF.

The chain uses TRBV4-3 and TRBJ1-2; 9 nucleotides match TRBD1. V was clipped by 1 base and J by 8 bases; unmatched bases: 11. Germline V gene sequence: CDR1 LGHNA, CDR2 YSLEER. CDR3 length: 16 residues. The CDR3 protein is CASSQGRLQGAWGYTF. The CDR3 region has the DNA TGCGCCAGCAGCCAAGGGCGGCTACAGGGGGCATGGGGCTACACCTTC.

This sequence joins TRBV7-2 and TRBJ2-1; 16 bases are shared with TRBD2. The V segment lost 5 bases and the J segment 9 bases; nucleotides outside the gene matches: 13. Germline assignment: CDR1 SGHTA and CDR2 FQGNSA. The CDR3 totals 18 residues. This CDR3 is CASSQPHGTSGRASEQFF. The CDR3 region has the DNA TGTGCCAGCAGCCAACCACACGGGACTAGCGGGAGGGCCAGTGAGCAGTTCTTC. Full variable domain (rest looked up from reference TRBV7-2 and TRBJ2-1): GAGVSQSPSNKVTEKGKDVELRCDPISGHTALYWYRQSLGQGLEFLIYFQGNSAPDKSGLPSDRFSAERTGGSVSTLTIQRTQQEDSAVYLCASSQPHGTSGRASEQFFGPGTRLTVL.

This chain uses TRBV4-1 with TRBJ1-1; no definite D call. Germline loops: CDR1 MGHRA, CDR2 YSYEKL. Between the trimmed V and J ends, which lost 3 bases and 1 base, there was a span of 12 bases. The CDR3 contains 15 residues. The CDR3 DNA follows: TGCGCCAGCAGCCAGCTCGGACTGTCGAACACTGAAGCTTTCTTT. This encodes CASSQLGLSNTEAFF.

The chain uses TRBV6-5 and TRBJ1-2, with TRBD1 matching over 7 bases. The CDR3 covers 15 residues. Germline loops: CDR1 MNHEY, CDR2 SVGAGI. J gave up 8 bases and V 5 bases, and 14 bases lay outside the gene matches. As DNA, the CDR3 is TGTGCCAGCAGTAGCCTAGGGACAGTGCTAGAGGGCTACACCTTC. It encodes CASSSLGTVLEGYTF.

This clone is a singleton in its sample. The CDR3 DNA reads TGTGCCAGCAGCCCGCAGACAGACCCAGGGCCCCAGCATTTT. Translation: CASSPQTDPGPQHF. This sequence joins TRBV7-9 and TRBJ1-5; weak D call: TRBD1 (5 bases). This CDR3 has 14 amino acids. The V gene's germline CDR1 is SEHNR and CDR2 FQNEAQ (reference sequence). V lost 5 bases, J lost 9 bases, and 17 bases lay in between.

This clone appeared once. The chain couples TRBV5-6 to TRBJ2-7, with 11 bases identical to TRBD1. Losses at the gene ends were 5 bases for V and 3 bases for J; bases not matched to a gene: 16. The CDR3 runs to 18 residues. Germline V lookup: CDR1 SGHDT, CDR2 YYEEEE. In DNA, the CDR3 is TGTGCCAGCAGTCTGGACAGGGGGCCGCCCCCCCGGTACTACGAGCAGTACTTC. It is translated as CASSLDRGPPPRYYEQYF.

The chain joins TRBV15 to TRBJ1-3; D call uncertain. The germline V gene encodes CDR1 LNHNV and CDR2 YYDKDF (reference sequence). The CDR3 runs 15 residues. Trimming removed 3 bases at V and 3 bases at J, with 12 bases between. The CDR3: CATSSGRSIGNTIYF. The CDR3 bases are TGTGCCACCAGCAGTGGGAGGTCGATTGGAAACACCATATATTTT.

DNA of the CDR3: TGTGCCAGCAGTTCCACTAGCGTGGAGACCCAGTACTTC. It codes for CASSSTSVETQYF. This chain links TRBV12-3 or TRBV12-4 with TRBJ2-5, with TRBD2 matching 7 bases. This CDR3 has 13 amino acids. The junction had 4 bases not matched to a gene; V was cut back by 4 bases and J by 5 bases.